The T cell receptor beta chain described here comes from a study of identical twins. Study findings and constraints: Sequences that were beta out-of-frame showed weaker excess twin sharing.

MiXCR was run by TCRdb on the 5' RACE reads, yielding one entry per CDR3 protein. Of 1.5 million or so distinct CDR3 sequences listed, roughly a third are singletons. Germline CDR1 is DFQATT and CDR2 is SNEGSKA (reference sequence). The CDR3 is made up of 12 amino acids. Trimming took off 3 bases at V and 5 bases at J, with 9 bases between the two ends. About this clonotype itself: What it binds is not known.

Material for sequencing was cord blood. The clonotype comes from a newborn girl in good health. The J gene is TRBJ2-3, the V gene TRBV20-1; D remains unclear. The CDR3 sequence: CSARVAGDTQYF. The DNA for the CDR3 is TGCAGTGCTAGGGTAGCTGGAGATACGCAGTATTTT.